A selection of T cell receptor beta chains follows, all from one sample in a study of tumor-infiltrating lymphocytes in localized non-small cell lung cancer. The assay was immunoSEQ multiplex PCR, and TCRdb's table has in-frame clones only and misses some. The table records around 16,000 clones, roughly 72% of them present only once. The sample was lung tumor tissue. The receptors shown here come from a human donor with non-small cell lung cancer. Each CDR3 is given with its conserved first and last residue. The D gene is left open where the match is weak. Size values are once, few and many counts, or a class for expanded clones, and some rows have none.

v_gene,d_gene,abundance,j_gene,CDR3nt,CDR3aa
TRBV7-2,TRBD1,once,TRBJ1-2,TGTGCCAGCAGCCCCGGGAGAGGGGGCGGCTATGGCTACACCTTC,CASSPGRGGGYGYTF
TRBV4-2,-,few,TRBJ1-1,TGTGCCAGCAGCCAAGATGGGACGAACACTGAAGCTTTCTTT,CASSQDGTNTEAFF
TRBV11-3,TRBD1,-,TRBJ1-1,TGTGCCAGCAGTAGTAGATCGGGACAGACTGAAGCTTTCTTT,CASSSRSGQTEAFF
TRBV6-1,-,-,TRBJ2-7,TGTGCCAGCACGGCCCCGGGGTGGGACACCTACGAGCAGTACTTC,CASTAPGWDTYEQYF
TRBV4-2,-,-,TRBJ1-2,TGTGCCAGCAGCCAAGATTCGGGCCTAACGGCGGGTGGCTACACCTTC,CASSQDSGLTAGGYTF
TRBV28,-,-,TRBJ1-5,TGTGCCAGCCATCCCCGCATCGGAAGGTCTCAGCCCCAGCATTTT,CASHPRIGRSQPQHF
TRBV11-2,-,-,TRBJ2-7,TGTGCCAGCAGCTTAGAATCCCTGGGACGCTACGAGCAGTACTTC,CASSLESLGRYEQYF
TRBV29-1,TRBD2,-,TRBJ2-2,TGCAGCGTTGAAGATTGGGGGGGAACCGGGGAGCTGTTTTTT,CSVEDWGGTGELFF
TRBV28,TRBD1,few,TRBJ1-1,TGTGCCAGCAGTACCCAGACAGGGTTGAGAACTGAAGCTTTCTTT,CASSTQTGLRTEAFF
TRBV6-5,TRBD1,-,TRBJ1-2,TGTGCCAGCAGTTACTCAGGGGGCACAACTAACTATGGCTACACCTTC,CASSYSGGTTNYGYTF